These T cell receptor beta chains were read from a single sample in a study of blood T cell repertoires in COVID-19. The method was immunoSEQ multiplex PCR; TCRdb's version includes in-frame clones alone and lacks a portion of them. The sample yields around 95,000 clones, more than 85% seen once. Sequencing was performed on peripheral blood. These receptors originate from a man aged 50 to 59 with active COVID-19. Each CDR3 is given with its conserved first and last residue. A D gene is named only where the DNA matches it firmly. Only part of the rows carry a size: once, few, many, or a class if the clone is expanded.

d_gene: -
v_gene: TRBV2
j_gene: TRBJ2-7
abundance: -
CDR3aa: CASSESRLQYF
CDR3nt: TGTGCCAGCAGTGAGTCAAGACTTCAGTACTTC

d_gene: -
v_gene: TRBV30
j_gene: TRBJ1-3
abundance: -
CDR3aa: CAWSRGLSSGNTIYF
CDR3nt: TGTGCCTGGAGCCGAGGGCTGAGCTCTGGAAACACCATATATTTT

d_gene: TRBD1
v_gene: TRBV7-2
j_gene: TRBJ2-3
abundance: -
CDR3aa: CASSSGQGSDTQYF
CDR3nt: TGTGCCAGCAGCTCTGGACAGGGTTCAGATACGCAGTATTTT

d_gene: -
v_gene: TRBV7-2
j_gene: TRBJ2-7
abundance: -
CDR3aa: CASSEQKQGEQYF
CDR3nt: TGTGCCAGCAGCGAACAGAAACAGGGCGAGCAGTACTTC

d_gene: -
v_gene: TRBV7-3
j_gene: TRBJ2-1
abundance: -
CDR3aa: CASSLGGAIYNEQFF
CDR3nt: TGTGCCAGCAGCTTAGGGGGGGCAATCTACAATGAGCAGTTCTTC

d_gene: -
v_gene: TRBV18
j_gene: TRBJ2-5
abundance: -
CDR3aa: CASSPRHQQETQYF
CDR3nt: TGTGCCAGCTCACCACGTCACCAGCAAGAGACCCAGTACTTC

d_gene: TRBD1
v_gene: TRBV5-5
j_gene: TRBJ1-2
abundance: -
CDR3aa: CASSEGQGYGYTF
CDR3nt: TGTGCCAGCAGCGAGGGACAGGGATATGGCTACACCTTC

d_gene: -
v_gene: TRBV30
j_gene: TRBJ2-1
abundance: -
CDR3aa: CAWRRLGNEQFF
CDR3nt: TGTGCCTGGAGGCGACTCGGAAATGAGCAGTTCTTC

d_gene: -
v_gene: TRBV6-1
j_gene: TRBJ1-2
abundance: -
CDR3aa: CASSEGRQNYGYTF
CDR3nt: TGTGCCAGCAGTGAAGGGCGGCAGAACTATGGCTACACCTTC

d_gene: -
v_gene: TRBV30
j_gene: TRBJ1-1
abundance: -
CDR3aa: CAWSVLIRDTEAFF
CDR3nt: TGTGCCTGGAGTGTACTAATCAGGGACACTGAAGCTTTCTTT

d_gene: TRBD2
v_gene: TRBV27
j_gene: TRBJ2-1
abundance: -
CDR3aa: CASSLRPGLAASYNEQFF
CDR3nt: TGTGCCAGCAGTTTACGTCCGGGACTAGCGGCTTCCTACAATGAGCAGTTCTTC

d_gene: TRBD1
v_gene: TRBV5-1
j_gene: TRBJ2-5
abundance: -
CDR3aa: CASSKGTGGETQYF
CDR3nt: TGCGCCAGCAGCAAAGGGACAGGGGGGGAGACCCAGTACTTC

d_gene: TRBD2
v_gene: TRBV5-4
j_gene: TRBJ2-1
abundance: -
CDR3aa: CASSLSGGNYNEQFF
CDR3nt: TGTGCCAGCAGCCTCAGCGGGGGAAATTACAATGAGCAGTTCTTC

d_gene: -
v_gene: TRBV19
j_gene: TRBJ1-5
abundance: -
CDR3aa: CASSPQGRNQPQHF
CDR3nt: TGTGCCAGTAGTCCGCAAGGGAGGAATCAGCCCCAGCATTTT

d_gene: -
v_gene: TRBV6-1
j_gene: TRBJ2-5
abundance: -
CDR3aa: CASSEFELVETQYF
CDR3nt: TGTGCCAGCAGTGAATTCGAACTGGTGGAGACCCAGTACTTC

d_gene: TRBD2
v_gene: TRBV3-1/TRBV3-2
j_gene: TRBJ2-7
abundance: -
CDR3aa: CASSRRGLAGGPVPYEQYF
CDR3nt: TGTGCCAGCAGCCGAAGGGGGCTAGCGGGGGGGCCGGTTCCCTACGAGCAGTACTTC

d_gene: TRBD1
v_gene: TRBV20-1
j_gene: TRBJ1-6
abundance: -
CDR3aa: CSASQGVNSPLHF
CDR3nt: TGCAGTGCCAGTCAGGGGGTTAATTCACCCCTCCACTTT

d_gene: TRBD1
v_gene: TRBV19
j_gene: TRBJ1-1
abundance: -
CDR3aa: CASSDRGDRGSDTEAFF
CDR3nt: TGTGCCAGTTCGGATAGGGGGGACAGGGGAAGTGACACTGAAGCTTTCTTT

d_gene: TRBD1
v_gene: TRBV4-1
j_gene: TRBJ1-5
abundance: few
CDR3aa: CASSLGTALKQPQHF
CDR3nt: TGCGCCAGCAGCCTGGGGACAGCTCTCAAACAGCCCCAGCATTTT

d_gene: -
v_gene: TRBV5-4
j_gene: TRBJ2-2
abundance: -
CDR3aa: CASSTFSTGELFF
CDR3nt: TGTGCCAGCAGCACCTTCAGCACCGGGGAGCTGTTTTTT

d_gene: -
v_gene: TRBV6-5
j_gene: TRBJ1-6
abundance: -
CDR3aa: CASSYGGYRNNSPLHF
CDR3nt: TGTGCCAGCAGTTACGGGGGGTATAGGAATAATTCACCCCTCCACTTT

d_gene: TRBD1
v_gene: TRBV19
j_gene: TRBJ2-5
abundance: -
CDR3aa: CASRGQAYQETQYF
CDR3nt: TGTGCCAGTAGGGGACAGGCGTACCAAGAGACCCAGTACTTC

d_gene: TRBD1
v_gene: TRBV3-1/TRBV3-2
j_gene: TRBJ1-1
abundance: -
CDR3aa: CASSWTGYTEAFF
CDR3nt: TGTGCCAGCAGTTGGACAGGCTACACTGAAGCTTTCTTT